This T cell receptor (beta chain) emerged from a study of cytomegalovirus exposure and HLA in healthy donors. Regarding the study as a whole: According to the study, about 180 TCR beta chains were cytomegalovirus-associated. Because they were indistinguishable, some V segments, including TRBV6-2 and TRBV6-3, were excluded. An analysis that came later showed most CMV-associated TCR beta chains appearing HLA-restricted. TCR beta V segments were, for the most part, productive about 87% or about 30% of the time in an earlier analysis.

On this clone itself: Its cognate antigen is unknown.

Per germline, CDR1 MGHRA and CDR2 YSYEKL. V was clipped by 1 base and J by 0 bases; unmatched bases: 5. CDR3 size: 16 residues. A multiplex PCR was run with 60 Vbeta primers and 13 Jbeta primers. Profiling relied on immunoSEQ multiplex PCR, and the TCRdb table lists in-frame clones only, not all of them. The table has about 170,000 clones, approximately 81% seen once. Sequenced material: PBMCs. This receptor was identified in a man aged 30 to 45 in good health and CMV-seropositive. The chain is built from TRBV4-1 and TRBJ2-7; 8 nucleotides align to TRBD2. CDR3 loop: CASSQAVAGISYEQYF. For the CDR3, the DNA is TGCGCCAGCAGCCAAGCGGTAGCGGGAATCTCCTACGAGCAGTACTTC.